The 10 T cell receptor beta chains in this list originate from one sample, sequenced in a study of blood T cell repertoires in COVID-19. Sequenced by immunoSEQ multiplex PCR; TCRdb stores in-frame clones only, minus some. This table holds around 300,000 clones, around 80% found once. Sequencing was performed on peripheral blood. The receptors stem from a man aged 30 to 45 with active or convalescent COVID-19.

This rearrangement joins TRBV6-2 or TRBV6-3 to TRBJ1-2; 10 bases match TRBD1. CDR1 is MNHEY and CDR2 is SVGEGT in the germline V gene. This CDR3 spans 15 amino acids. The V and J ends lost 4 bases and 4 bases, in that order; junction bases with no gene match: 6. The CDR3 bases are TGTGCCAGCAGTTCGACAGGGGGCAGGAGCTATGGCTACACCTTC. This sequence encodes CASSSTGGRSYGYTF.

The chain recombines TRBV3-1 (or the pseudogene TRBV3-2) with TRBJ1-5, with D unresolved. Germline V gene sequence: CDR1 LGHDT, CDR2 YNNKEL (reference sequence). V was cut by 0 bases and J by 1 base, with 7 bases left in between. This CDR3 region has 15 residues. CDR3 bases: TGTGCCAGCAGCCAAGAGGGCCAGAGCAATCAGCCCCAGCATTTT. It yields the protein CASSQEGQSNQPQHF.

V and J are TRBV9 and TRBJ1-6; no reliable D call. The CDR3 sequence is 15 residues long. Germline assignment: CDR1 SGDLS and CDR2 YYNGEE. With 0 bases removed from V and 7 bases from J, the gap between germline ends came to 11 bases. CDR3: CASSVAPTGNSPLHF. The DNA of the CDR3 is TGTGCCAGCAGCGTAGCTCCCACGGGGAATTCACCCCTCCACTTT.

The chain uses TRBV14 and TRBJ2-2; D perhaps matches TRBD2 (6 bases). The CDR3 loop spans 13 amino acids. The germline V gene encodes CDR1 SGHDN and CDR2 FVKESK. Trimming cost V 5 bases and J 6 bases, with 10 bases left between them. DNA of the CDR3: TGTGCCAGCAGCTCACTAGCCCCCGGGGAGCTGTTTTTT. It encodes CASSSLAPGELFF.

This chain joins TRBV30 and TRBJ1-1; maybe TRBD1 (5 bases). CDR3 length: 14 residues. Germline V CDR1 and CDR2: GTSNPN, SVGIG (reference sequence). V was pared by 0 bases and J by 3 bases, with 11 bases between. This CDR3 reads CAWSVRPGDTEAFF. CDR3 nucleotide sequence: TGTGCCTGGAGTGTACGGCCGGGGGACACTGAAGCTTTCTTT. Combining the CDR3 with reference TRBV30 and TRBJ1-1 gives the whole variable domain SQTIHQWPATLVQPVGSPLSLECTVEGTSNPNLYWYRQAAGRGLQLLFYSVGIGQISSEVPQNLSASRPQDRQFILSSKKLLLSDSGFYLCAWSVRPGDTEAFFGQGTRLTVV.

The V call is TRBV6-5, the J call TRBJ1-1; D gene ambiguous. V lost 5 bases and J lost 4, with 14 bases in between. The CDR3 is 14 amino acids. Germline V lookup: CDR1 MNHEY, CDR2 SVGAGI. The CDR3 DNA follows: TGTGCCAGCAGTATCCGGTTCGGTACCACTGAAGCTTTCTTT. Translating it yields CASSIRFGTTEAFF.

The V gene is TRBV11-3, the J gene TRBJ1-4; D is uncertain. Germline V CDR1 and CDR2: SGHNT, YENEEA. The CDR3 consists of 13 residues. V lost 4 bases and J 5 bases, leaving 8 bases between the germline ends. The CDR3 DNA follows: TGTGCCAGCAGCTCGCGACAAAATGAAAAACTGTTTTTT. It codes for CASSSRQNEKLFF.

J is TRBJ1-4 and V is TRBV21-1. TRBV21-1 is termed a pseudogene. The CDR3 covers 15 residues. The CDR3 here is CAFLNTGGKNEKLFF. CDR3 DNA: TGTGCCTTCCTCAATACCGGGGGGAAAAATGAAAAACTGTTTTTT.

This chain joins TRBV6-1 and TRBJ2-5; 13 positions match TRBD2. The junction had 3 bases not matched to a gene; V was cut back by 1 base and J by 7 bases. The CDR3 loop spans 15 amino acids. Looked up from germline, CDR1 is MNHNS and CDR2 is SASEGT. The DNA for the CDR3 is TGTGCCAGCAGTGAAGGACTAGCGGGGGGTAGGACCCAGTACTTC. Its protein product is CASSEGLAGGRTQYF.

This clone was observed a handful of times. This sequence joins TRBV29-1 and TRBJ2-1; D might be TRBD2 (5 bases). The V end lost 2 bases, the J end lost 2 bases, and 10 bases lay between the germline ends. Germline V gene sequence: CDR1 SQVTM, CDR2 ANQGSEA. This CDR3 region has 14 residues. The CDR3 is CSVETRAAYNEQFF. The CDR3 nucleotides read TGCAGCGTTGAAACGAGGGCCGCCTACAATGAGCAGTTCTTC.